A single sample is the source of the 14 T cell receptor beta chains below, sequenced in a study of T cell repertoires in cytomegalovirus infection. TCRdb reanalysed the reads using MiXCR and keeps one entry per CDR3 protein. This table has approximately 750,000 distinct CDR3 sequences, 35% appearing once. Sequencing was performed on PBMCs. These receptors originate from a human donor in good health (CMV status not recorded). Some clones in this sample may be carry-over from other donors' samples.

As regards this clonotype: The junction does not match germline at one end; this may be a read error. CDR3 region: CASSSPRTSGSLYEPFF. CDR3 in DNA: TGTGCCAGCAGTTCCCCCCGGACTAGCGGGAGTCTCTATGAGCCGTTCTTC. The chain links TRBV28 to TRBJ2-1; 13 bases are a match to TRBD2. This CDR3 spans 17 amino acids. The germline gives CDR1 MDHEN, CDR2 SYDVKM.

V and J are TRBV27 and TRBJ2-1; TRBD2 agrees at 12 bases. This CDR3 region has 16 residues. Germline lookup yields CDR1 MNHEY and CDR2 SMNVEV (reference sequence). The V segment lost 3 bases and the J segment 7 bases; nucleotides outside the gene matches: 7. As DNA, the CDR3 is TGTGCCAGCAGTTTGTCTAGCGGGGGGGCCTGGAATGAGCAGTTCTTC. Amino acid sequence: CASSLSSGGAWNEQFF.

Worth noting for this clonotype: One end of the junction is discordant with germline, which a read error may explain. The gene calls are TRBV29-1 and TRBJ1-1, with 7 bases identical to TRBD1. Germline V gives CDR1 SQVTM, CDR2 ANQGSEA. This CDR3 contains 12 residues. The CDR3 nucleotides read TGTAGCGGTTACAGGGGTTCCGCTGAAGCTTTCTTT. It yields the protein CSGYRGSAEAFF.

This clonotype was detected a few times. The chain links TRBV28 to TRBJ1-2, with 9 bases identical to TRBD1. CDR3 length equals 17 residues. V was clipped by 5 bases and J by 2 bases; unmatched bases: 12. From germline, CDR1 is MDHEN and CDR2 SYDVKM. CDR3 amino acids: CASSLSRDRDLNYGYTF. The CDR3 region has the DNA TGTGCCAGCAGTCTTTCCCGGGACAGGGACTTGAACTATGGCTACACCTTC.

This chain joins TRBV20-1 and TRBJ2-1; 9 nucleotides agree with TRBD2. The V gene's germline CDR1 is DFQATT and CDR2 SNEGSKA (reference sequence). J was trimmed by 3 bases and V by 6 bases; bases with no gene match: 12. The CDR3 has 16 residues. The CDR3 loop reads CSAGVVAGEDYNEQFF. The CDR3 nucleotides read TGCAGTGCCGGAGTGGTAGCGGGAGAAGACTACAATGAGCAGTTCTTC.

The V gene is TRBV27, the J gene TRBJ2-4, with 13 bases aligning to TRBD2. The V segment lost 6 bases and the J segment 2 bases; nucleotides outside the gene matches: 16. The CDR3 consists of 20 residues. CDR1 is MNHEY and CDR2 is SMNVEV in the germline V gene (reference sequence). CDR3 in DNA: TGTGCCAGCAGGCATATATCCGGGACTAGCGGGATATCAACCAAAAACATTCAGTACTTC. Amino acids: CASRHISGTSGISTKNIQYF.

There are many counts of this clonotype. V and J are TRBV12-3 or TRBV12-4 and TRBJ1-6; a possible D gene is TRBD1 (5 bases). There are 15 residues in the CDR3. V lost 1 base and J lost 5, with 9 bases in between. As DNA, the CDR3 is TGTGCCAGCAGTTTAGTGGGACGGAATAATTCACCCCTCCACTTT. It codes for CASSLVGRNNSPLHF.

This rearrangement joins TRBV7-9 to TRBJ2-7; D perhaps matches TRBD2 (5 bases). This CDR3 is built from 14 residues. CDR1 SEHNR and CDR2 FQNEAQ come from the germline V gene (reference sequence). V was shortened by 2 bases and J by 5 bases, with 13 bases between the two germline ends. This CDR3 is CASSLKRGNDEQYF. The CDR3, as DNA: TGTGCCAGCAGCTTAAAACGGGGAAATGACGAGCAGTACTTC.

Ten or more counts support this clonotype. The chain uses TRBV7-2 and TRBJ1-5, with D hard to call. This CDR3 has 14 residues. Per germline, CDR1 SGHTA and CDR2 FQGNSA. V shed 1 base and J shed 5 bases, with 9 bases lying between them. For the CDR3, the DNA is TGTGCCAGCAGCTTAGTAACAGCCGATCAGCCCCAGCATTTT. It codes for CASSLVTADQPQHF. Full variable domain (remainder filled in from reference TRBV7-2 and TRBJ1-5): GAGVSQSPSNKVTEKGKDVELRCDPISGHTALYWYRQSLGQGLEFLIYFQGNSAPDKSGLPSDRFSAERTGGSVSTLTIQRTQQEDSAVYLCASSLVTADQPQHFGDGTRLSIL.

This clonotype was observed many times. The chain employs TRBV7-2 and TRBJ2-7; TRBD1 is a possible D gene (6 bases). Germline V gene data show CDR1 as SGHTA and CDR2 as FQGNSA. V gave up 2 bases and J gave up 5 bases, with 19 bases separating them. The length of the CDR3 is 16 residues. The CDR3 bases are TGTGCCAGCAGCTTATTCTCGGACAGTTCGGTACACGAGCAGTACTTC. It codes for CASSLFSDSSVHEQYF.

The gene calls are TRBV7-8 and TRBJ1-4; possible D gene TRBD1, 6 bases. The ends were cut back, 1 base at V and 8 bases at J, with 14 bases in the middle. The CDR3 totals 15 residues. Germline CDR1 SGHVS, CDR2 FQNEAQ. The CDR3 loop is CASSLDAGVGEKLFF. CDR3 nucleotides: TGTGCCAGCAGCTTAGACGCAGGGGTTGGGGAAAAACTGTTTTTT.

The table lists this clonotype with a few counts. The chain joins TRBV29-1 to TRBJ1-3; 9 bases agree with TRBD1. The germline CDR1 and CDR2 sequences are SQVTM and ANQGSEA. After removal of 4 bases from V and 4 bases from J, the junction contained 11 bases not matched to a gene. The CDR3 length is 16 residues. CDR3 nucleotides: TGCAGCGTTGGATTAAGGGACAGGGCCCTAGGAAACACCATATATTTT. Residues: CSVGLRDRALGNTIYF.

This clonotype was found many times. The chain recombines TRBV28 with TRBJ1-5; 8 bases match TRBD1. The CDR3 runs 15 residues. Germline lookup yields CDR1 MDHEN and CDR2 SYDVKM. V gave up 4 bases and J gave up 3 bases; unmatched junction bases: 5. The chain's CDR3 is CASSWGQEPNQPQHF. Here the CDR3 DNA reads TGTGCCAGCAGTTGGGGACAGGAGCCCAATCAGCCCCAGCATTTT. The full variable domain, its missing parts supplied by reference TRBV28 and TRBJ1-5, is DVKVTQSSRYLVKRTGEKVFLECVQDMDHENMFWYRQDPGLGLRLIYFSYDVKMKEKGDIPEGYSVSREKKERFSLILESASTNQTSMYLCASSWGQEPNQPQHFGDGTRLSIL.

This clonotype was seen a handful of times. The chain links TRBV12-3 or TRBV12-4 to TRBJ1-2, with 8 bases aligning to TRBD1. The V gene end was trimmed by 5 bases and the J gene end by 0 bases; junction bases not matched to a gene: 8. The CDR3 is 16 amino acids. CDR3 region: CASSPDRVSANYGYTF. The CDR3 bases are TGTGCCAGCAGTCCGGACAGGGTTTCAGCTAACTATGGCTACACCTTC.